Listed below are T cell receptor beta chains from one sample, sequenced in a study of monozygotic twins with cystic fibrosis. The table came from immunoSEQ multiplex PCR; TCRdb's copy has only in-frame clones and leaves some out. The sample consists of 9,500 to 10,000 clones, 97% to 99% of them appearing once. Sequencing was done on a sample of blood. The receptor source for this set is a girl aged 2 to 10 with cystic fibrosis. Each CDR3 is given with its conserved first and last residue. The D gene is left open where the match is weak. Size is omitted from some rows. Given values are once, few, many or a class for expanded clones.

j_gene: TRBJ2-7; abundance: .; v_gene: TRBV30; d_gene: .; CDR3aa: CACILSYEQYF; CDR3nt: TGTGCCTGCATACTCTCCTACGAGCAGTACTTC
j_gene: TRBJ2-1; abundance: .; v_gene: TRBV6-5; d_gene: .; CDR3aa: CASSRDSYNEQFF; CDR3nt: TGTGCCAGCAGTCGCGACAGCTACAATGAGCAGTTCTTC
j_gene: TRBJ1-2; abundance: .; v_gene: TRBV10-3; d_gene: .; CDR3aa: CAISGNAGADYGYTF; CDR3nt: TGTGCCATCAGCGGAAATGCAGGGGCCGACTATGGCTACACCTTC
j_gene: TRBJ2-7; abundance: .; v_gene: TRBV19; d_gene: TRBD2; CDR3aa: CASSPLGRENDEQYF; CDR3nt: TGTGCCAGCTCCCCCCTCGGGCGGGAGAACGACGAGCAGTACTTC
j_gene: TRBJ2-1; abundance: .; v_gene: TRBV15; d_gene: TRBD1; CDR3aa: CATSLGDRDKNEQFF; CDR3nt: TGTGCCACCAGCCTTGGGGACAGGGATAAAAATGAGCAGTTCTTC
j_gene: TRBJ2-1; abundance: .; v_gene: TRBV9; d_gene: TRBD1; CDR3aa: CASSAGTGGWNEQFF; CDR3nt: TGTGCCAGCAGCGCCGGGACAGGGGGATGGAATGAGCAGTTCTTC
j_gene: TRBJ1-1; abundance: once; v_gene: TRBV27; d_gene: .; CDR3aa: CASSLEVNTEAFF; CDR3nt: TGTGCCAGCAGTTTAGAGGTGAACACTGAAGCTTTCTTT
j_gene: TRBJ2-1; abundance: .; v_gene: TRBV6-4; d_gene: .; CDR3aa: CASSVEGGYYNEQFF; CDR3nt: TGTGCCAGCAGTGTTGAGGGGGGTTACTACAATGAGCAGTTCTTC
j_gene: TRBJ1-2; abundance: .; v_gene: TRBV6-5; d_gene: .; CDR3aa: CASSDAQGYYGYTF; CDR3nt: TGTGCCAGCAGCGACGCACAGGGATACTATGGCTACACCTTC
j_gene: TRBJ2-7; abundance: .; v_gene: TRBV29-1; d_gene: .; CDR3aa: CSVEVWQGIHEQYF; CDR3nt: TGCAGCGTTGAAGTTTGGCAGGGGATCCACGAGCAGTACTTC
j_gene: TRBJ1-1; abundance: .; v_gene: TRBV5-1; d_gene: .; CDR3aa: CASSHTRGGVVGLGLSTEAFF; CDR3nt: TGCGCCAGCAGCCACACTAGGGGTGGAGTGGTGGGTCTAGGGCTCAGTACTGAAGCTTTCTTT
j_gene: TRBJ2-3; abundance: .; v_gene: TRBV7-2; d_gene: .; CDR3aa: CASSLGSRNSRDTQYF; CDR3nt: TGTGCCAGCAGCTTAGGCTCGCGGAATAGCAGGGATACGCAGTATTTT
j_gene: TRBJ1-1; abundance: .; v_gene: TRBV6-6; d_gene: TRBD1; CDR3aa: CASSYPGTGKTEAFF; CDR3nt: TGTGCCAGCAGTTACCCCGGGACAGGGAAAACTGAAGCTTTCTTT
j_gene: TRBJ2-7; abundance: .; v_gene: TRBV2; d_gene: .; CDR3aa: CASSDLVGGPYEQYF; CDR3nt: TGTGCCAGCAGTGACCTGGTGGGAGGTCCCTACGAGCAGTACTTC
j_gene: TRBJ1-5; abundance: once; v_gene: TRBV4-1; d_gene: .; CDR3aa: CASSQVPQGYRNQPQHF; CDR3nt: TGCGCCAGCAGCCAAGTGCCCCAAGGGTATCGCAATCAGCCCCAGCATTTT
j_gene: TRBJ2-3; abundance: .; v_gene: TRBV28; d_gene: TRBD1; CDR3aa: CASNKGGDADTQYF; CDR3nt: TGTGCCAGCAATAAAGGGGGCGACGCAGATACGCAGTATTTT
j_gene: TRBJ1-2; abundance: .; v_gene: TRBV10-3; d_gene: .; CDR3aa: CAISEVMGLNYGYTF; CDR3nt: TGTGCCATCAGTGAAGTTATGGGTTTAAACTATGGCTACACCTTC
j_gene: TRBJ2-7; abundance: .; v_gene: TRBV5-1; d_gene: .; CDR3aa: CASSLAGRVEQYF; CDR3nt: TGCGCCAGCAGCTTGGCGGGGCGCGTCGAGCAGTACTTC
j_gene: TRBJ2-7; abundance: once; v_gene: TRBV5-1; d_gene: TRBD1; CDR3aa: CASSRSPGTGSYEQYF; CDR3nt: TGCGCCAGCAGCCGTTCCCCCGGGACAGGCTCCTACGAGCAGTACTTC
j_gene: TRBJ2-5; abundance: .; v_gene: TRBV7-7; d_gene: .; CDR3aa: CASSYVREETQYF; CDR3nt: TGTGCTAGCAGCTACGTCAGGGAAGAGACCCAGTACTTC
j_gene: TRBJ1-2; abundance: .; v_gene: TRBV19; d_gene: .; CDR3aa: CASRSPEAAYYGYTF; CDR3nt: TGTGCCAGTAGATCCCCGGAAGCGGCATACTATGGCTACACCTTC
j_gene: TRBJ2-7; abundance: .; v_gene: TRBV9; d_gene: TRBD2; CDR3aa: CASSQGGSSYEQYF; CDR3nt: TGTGCCAGCAGCCAGGGAGGGAGCTCCTACGAGCAGTACTTC
j_gene: TRBJ1-1; abundance: .; v_gene: TRBV6-5; d_gene: .; CDR3aa: CASRPGTENTEAFF; CDR3nt: TGTGCCAGCAGACCCGGGACGGAGAACACTGAAGCTTTCTTT
j_gene: TRBJ2-3; abundance: .; v_gene: TRBV10-3; d_gene: .; CDR3aa: CAISETGKRTTNTQYF; CDR3nt: TGTGCCATCAGTGAGACAGGGAAGAGGACCACAAATACGCAGTATTTT
j_gene: TRBJ1-4; abundance: .; v_gene: TRBV28; d_gene: TRBD1; CDR3aa: CASSSTQTGENEKLFF; CDR3nt: TGTGCCAGCAGTTCCACTCAGACAGGGGAAAATGAAAAACTGTTTTTT
j_gene: TRBJ2-2; abundance: .; v_gene: TRBV11-2; d_gene: TRBD2; CDR3aa: CASSLGREPRTGELFF; CDR3nt: TGTGCCAGCAGCTTGGGGCGGGAGCCCCGCACCGGGGAGCTGTTTTTT
j_gene: TRBJ2-7; abundance: .; v_gene: TRBV5-8; d_gene: TRBD2; CDR3aa: CASSSDGASGSYEQYF; CDR3nt: TGTGCCAGCAGCTCGGATGGGGCTAGCGGATCCTACGAGCAGTACTTC
j_gene: TRBJ1-1; abundance: once; v_gene: TRBV18; d_gene: .; CDR3aa: CASSPIYGRGTEAFF; CDR3nt: TGTGCCAGCTCACCAATTTACGGACGTGGAACTGAAGCTTTCTTT
j_gene: TRBJ1-1; abundance: .; v_gene: TRBV7-9; d_gene: .; CDR3aa: CASNREVNTEAFF; CDR3nt: TGTGCCAGCAACCGGGAAGTGAACACTGAAGCTTTCTTT
j_gene: TRBJ2-7; abundance: .; v_gene: TRBV4-3; d_gene: TRBD2; CDR3aa: CASSQGLAGAREQYF; CDR3nt: TGCGCCAGCAGCCAGGGGCTAGCGGGAGCCCGCGAGCAGTACTTC
j_gene: TRBJ2-1; abundance: .; v_gene: TRBV5-1; d_gene: TRBD2; CDR3aa: CASKLSGSYNEQFF; CDR3nt: TGCGCCAGCAAGCTTAGCGGGAGCTACAATGAGCAGTTCTTC
j_gene: TRBJ2-1; abundance: .; v_gene: TRBV4-3; d_gene: TRBD1; CDR3aa: CASSQDLRDRVYNEQFF; CDR3nt: TGCGCCAGCAGCCAAGATCTTAGGGACAGAGTCTACAATGAGCAGTTCTTC
j_gene: TRBJ2-7; abundance: .; v_gene: TRBV27; d_gene: TRBD2; CDR3aa: CASSRLAGLYEQYF; CDR3nt: TGTGCCAGCAGCCGACTAGCGGGTCTCTACGAGCAGTACTTC
j_gene: TRBJ2-1; abundance: .; v_gene: TRBV19; d_gene: .; CDR3aa: CASSIFGGLHNEQFF; CDR3nt: TGTGCCAGTAGTATATTCGGGGGATTGCACAATGAGCAGTTCTTC
j_gene: TRBJ2-2; abundance: .; v_gene: TRBV2; d_gene: .; CDR3aa: CASTPRGTGELFF; CDR3nt: TGTGCCAGCACGCCGAGGGGAACCGGGGAGCTGTTTTTT
j_gene: TRBJ1-1; abundance: .; v_gene: TRBV4-1; d_gene: .; CDR3aa: CASSQEGGFSEAFF; CDR3nt: TGCGCCAGCAGCCAAGAGGGCGGGTTCTCTGAAGCTTTCTTT
j_gene: TRBJ2-3; abundance: .; v_gene: TRBV11-2; d_gene: TRBD2; CDR3aa: CASSLRSSGRATDTQYF; CDR3nt: TGTGCCAGCAGCTTACGGTCGAGCGGGAGGGCCACAGATACGCAGTATTTT
j_gene: TRBJ2-7; abundance: .; v_gene: TRBV6-1; d_gene: .; CDR3aa: CASSEVRSWATPYEQYF; CDR3nt: TGTGCCAGCAGTGAAGTTCGTAGTTGGGCTACACCCTACGAGCAGTACTTC
j_gene: TRBJ2-7; abundance: .; v_gene: TRBV28; d_gene: TRBD1; CDR3aa: CASSLQGASRYEQYF; CDR3nt: TGTGCCAGCAGTTTACAGGGGGCCTCACGATACGAGCAGTACTTC
j_gene: TRBJ2-3; abundance: .; v_gene: TRBV25-1; d_gene: .; CDR3aa: CASSELARDTQYF; CDR3nt: TGTGCCAGCAGTGAACTAGCAAGAGATACGCAGTATTTT
j_gene: TRBJ1-2; abundance: .; v_gene: TRBV6-1; d_gene: TRBD1; CDR3aa: CASIPDRDYGYTF; CDR3nt: TGTGCCAGCATCCCGGACAGGGACTATGGCTACACCTTC
j_gene: TRBJ2-7; abundance: once; v_gene: TRBV6-5; d_gene: TRBD2; CDR3aa: CASSYRPSGTYEQYF; CDR3nt: TGTGCCAGCAGTTACCGCCCTAGCGGAACCTACGAGCAGTACTTC
j_gene: TRBJ2-7; abundance: .; v_gene: TRBV5-1; d_gene: TRBD2; CDR3aa: CASSETSGRSYEQYF; CDR3nt: TGCGCCAGCAGCGAGACTAGCGGGCGCTCCTACGAGCAGTACTTC
j_gene: TRBJ1-2; abundance: .; v_gene: TRBV30; d_gene: .; CDR3aa: CALTPGLYGYTF; CDR3nt: TGTGCCCTTACCCCCGGTCTCTATGGCTACACCTTC
j_gene: TRBJ2-1; abundance: .; v_gene: TRBV7-9; d_gene: TRBD2; CDR3aa: CASSLTGLAPNNEQFF; CDR3nt: TGTGCCAGCAGCTTAACCGGACTAGCCCCTAACAATGAGCAGTTCTTC
j_gene: TRBJ1-1; abundance: .; v_gene: TRBV5-4; d_gene: .; CDR3aa: CASSLSGEGRGNTEAFF; CDR3nt: TGTGCCAGCAGCCTAAGTGGGGAGGGCAGGGGGAACACTGAAGCTTTCTTT
j_gene: TRBJ2-2; abundance: .; v_gene: TRBV11-3; d_gene: .; CDR3aa: CASTKGTGELFF; CDR3nt: TGTGCCAGCACCAAGGGTACCGGGGAGCTGTTTTTT
j_gene: TRBJ1-3; abundance: .; v_gene: TRBV11-2; d_gene: .; CDR3aa: CASSPYSASGNTIYF; CDR3nt: TGTGCCAGCAGCCCATACAGCGCCTCTGGAAACACCATATATTTT
j_gene: TRBJ2-1; abundance: .; v_gene: TRBV5-4; d_gene: .; CDR3aa: CASSLSRGSYNEQFF; CDR3nt: TGTGCCAGCAGCTTGAGCAGGGGCTCCTACAATGAGCAGTTCTTC
j_gene: TRBJ1-2; abundance: .; v_gene: TRBV28; d_gene: .; CDR3aa: CASSLRQPSNYGYTF; CDR3nt: TGTGCCAGCAGTTTGCGACAGCCTTCTAACTATGGCTACACCTTC